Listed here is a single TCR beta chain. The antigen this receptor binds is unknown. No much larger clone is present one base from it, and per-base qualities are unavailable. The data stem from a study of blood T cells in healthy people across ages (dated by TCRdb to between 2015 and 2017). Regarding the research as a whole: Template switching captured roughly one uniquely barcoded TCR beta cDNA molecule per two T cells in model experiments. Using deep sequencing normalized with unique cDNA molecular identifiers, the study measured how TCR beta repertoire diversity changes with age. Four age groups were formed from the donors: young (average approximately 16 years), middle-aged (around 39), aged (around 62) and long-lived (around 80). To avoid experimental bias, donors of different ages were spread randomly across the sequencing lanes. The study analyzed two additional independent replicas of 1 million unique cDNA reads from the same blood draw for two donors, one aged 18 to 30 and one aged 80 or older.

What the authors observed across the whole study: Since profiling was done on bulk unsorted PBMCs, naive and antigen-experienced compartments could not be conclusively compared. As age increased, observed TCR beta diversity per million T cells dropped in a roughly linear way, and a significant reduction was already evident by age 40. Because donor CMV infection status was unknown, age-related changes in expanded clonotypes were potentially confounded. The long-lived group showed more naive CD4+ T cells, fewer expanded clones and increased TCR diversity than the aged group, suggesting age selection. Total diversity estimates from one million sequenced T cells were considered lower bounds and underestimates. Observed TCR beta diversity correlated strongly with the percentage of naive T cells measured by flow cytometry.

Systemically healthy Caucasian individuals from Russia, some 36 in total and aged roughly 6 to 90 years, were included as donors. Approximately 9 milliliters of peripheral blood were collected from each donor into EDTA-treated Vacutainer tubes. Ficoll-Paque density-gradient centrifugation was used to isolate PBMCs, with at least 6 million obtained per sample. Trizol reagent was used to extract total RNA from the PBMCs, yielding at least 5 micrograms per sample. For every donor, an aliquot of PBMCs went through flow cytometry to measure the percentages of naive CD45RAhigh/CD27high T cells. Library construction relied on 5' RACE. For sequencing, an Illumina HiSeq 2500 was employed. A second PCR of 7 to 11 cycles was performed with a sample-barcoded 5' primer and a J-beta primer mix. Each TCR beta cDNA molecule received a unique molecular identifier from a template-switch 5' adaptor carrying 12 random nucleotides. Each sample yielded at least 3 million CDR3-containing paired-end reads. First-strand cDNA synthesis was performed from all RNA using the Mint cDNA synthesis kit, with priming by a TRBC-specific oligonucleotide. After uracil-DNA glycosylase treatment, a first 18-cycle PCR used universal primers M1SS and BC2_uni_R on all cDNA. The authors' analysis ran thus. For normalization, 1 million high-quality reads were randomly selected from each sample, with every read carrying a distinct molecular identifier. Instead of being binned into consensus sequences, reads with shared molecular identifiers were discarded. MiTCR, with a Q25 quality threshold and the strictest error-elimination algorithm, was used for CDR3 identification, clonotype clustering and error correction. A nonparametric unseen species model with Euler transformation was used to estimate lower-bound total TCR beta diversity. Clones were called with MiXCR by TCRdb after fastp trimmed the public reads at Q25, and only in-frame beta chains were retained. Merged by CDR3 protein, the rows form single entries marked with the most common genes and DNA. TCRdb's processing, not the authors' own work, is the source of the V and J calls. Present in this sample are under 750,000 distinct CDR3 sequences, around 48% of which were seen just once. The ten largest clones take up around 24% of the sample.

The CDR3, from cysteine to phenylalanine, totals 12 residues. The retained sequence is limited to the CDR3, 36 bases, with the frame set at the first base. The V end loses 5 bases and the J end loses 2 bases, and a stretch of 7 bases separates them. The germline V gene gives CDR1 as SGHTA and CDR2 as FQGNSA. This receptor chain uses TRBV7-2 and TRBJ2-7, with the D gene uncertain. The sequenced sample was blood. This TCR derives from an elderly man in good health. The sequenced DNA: TGTGCCAGCAGCGGTTCGGCCTACGAGCAGTACTTC. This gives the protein CASSGSAYEQYF.